The 8 T cell receptor beta chains in this list originate from one sample, sequenced in a study of cytomegalovirus exposure and HLA in healthy donors. PCR was performed using 60 Vbeta and 13 Jbeta primers. The protocol was immunoSEQ multiplex PCR, while the TCRdb copy is restricted to in-frame clones and leaves out a portion. The table has 130,000 to 150,000 clones, about 80% seen once. The source material was PBMCs. These receptors were collected from a male donor in good health and CMV-seronegative.

The chain has TRBV19 and TRBJ2-5, with D uncertain. CDR3 length: 12 residues. Per the germline V gene, CDR1 is LNHDA and CDR2 is SQIVND (reference sequence). V was pared by 6 bases and J by 9 bases, with 14 bases between. The CDR3 coding sequence is TGTGCCAGTAGCAAAGGAGCTACCGCCCAGTACTTC. This codes for CASSKGATAQYF.

The chain carries TRBV7-6 and TRBJ1-1, with 9 positions matching TRBD1. Trimming cost V 5 bases and J 10 bases; bases outside gene matches: 5. The CDR3 runs 12 residues. Germline V CDR1 and CDR2: SGHVS, FNYEAQ. The CDR3, as DNA: TGTGCCAGCAGCCTAGGACAGGGGAGAGCTTTCTTT. The encoded protein is CASSLGQGRAFF.

CDR3 DNA sequence: TGTGCCAGCAGCTTCGACAGGTCCTACGAGCAGTACTTC. The encoded protein is CASSFDRSYEQYF. The chain recombines TRBV7-2 with TRBJ2-5; TRBD1 is a possible D gene (6 bases). Near its end, the DNA agrees better with TRBJ2-7, so the J call may be wrong. CDR3 length equals 13 residues. The germline V gene has CDR1 SGHTA and CDR2 FQGNSA.

This clone was detected a few times. The chain is built from TRBV19 and TRBJ2-1; D possibly corresponds to TRBD2 (5 bases). Germline assignment: CDR1 LNHDA and CDR2 SQIVND (reference sequence). The germline V and J ends were trimmed by 10 bases and 5 bases, with 15 bases remaining between them. The CDR3 spans 13 residues. The CDR3 is CATLGPGDNEQFF. As DNA, the CDR3 is TGTGCCACCCTCGGCCCCGGGGACAATGAGCAGTTCTTC.

This clone was detected a few times. The chain uses TRBV11-2 and TRBJ2-3, with 12 bases aligning to TRBD2. This CDR3 comprises 15 residues. In germline, CDR1 is SGHAT, CDR2 FQNNGV. The V gene end was trimmed by 3 bases and the J gene end by 6 bases; junction bases not matched to a gene: 4. CDR3 DNA sequence: TGTGCCAGCAGCTTTTCCGGGACTAGCGGGGATACGCAGTATTTT. Translated, it gives CASSFSGTSGDTQYF.

This chain's CDR3 is CASSYEGYTEAFF. As DNA, the CDR3 is TGTGCCAGCAGTTATGAGGGATACACTGAAGCTTTCTTT. This rearrangement joins TRBV7-2 to TRBJ1-1, with unresolved D. From germline, CDR1 is SGHTA and CDR2 FQGNSA. The CDR3 totals 13 residues. Trimming took off 6 bases at V and 3 bases at J, with 11 bases between the two ends.

The genes are TRBV27 and TRBJ1-1, with a tentative D call TRBD1 (6 bases). The germline V and J ends were trimmed by 7 bases and 1 base, with 13 bases remaining between them. From germline, CDR1 is MNHEY and CDR2 SMNVEV (reference sequence). The CDR3 contains 14 residues. The chain's CDR3 is CASKPQDRNTEAFF. Here the CDR3 DNA reads TGTGCCAGCAAACCCCAGGACAGGAACACTGAAGCTTTCTTT.

This rearrangement joins TRBV7-3 to TRBJ2-2, with 8 bases aligning to TRBD1. The length of the CDR3 is 14 residues. In germline, CDR1 is SGHTA, CDR2 FQGTGA. Unmatched junction bases numbered 4, after V lost 4 bases and J lost 6 bases. CDR3 in DNA: TGTGCCAGCAGCTCTCAGGGGGCCCCCGGGGAGCTGTTTTTT. Translated, it gives CASSSQGAPGELFF. Full variable domain (missing parts from reference TRBV7-3 and TRBJ2-2): GAGVSQTPSNKVTEKGKYVELRCDPISGHTALYWYRQSLGQGPEFLIYFQGTGAADDSGLPNDRFFAVRPEGSVSTLKIQRTERGDSAVYLCASSSQGAPGELFFGEGSRLTVL.